Following are 15 T cell receptor beta chains from one sample sequenced in a study of control samples from healthy donors and cancer patients. Assay: immunoSEQ multiplex PCR; the TCRdb copy retains only in-frame clones and omits some. The sample shows approximately 12,000 clones, roughly 95% of them seen only once. Sample: PBMCs. The source is a man in his 70s with head and neck cancer.

The chain is built from TRBV5-4 and TRBJ1-2; D remains ambiguous. This CDR3 is built from 12 residues. CDR1 and CDR2 from the germline V gene are SGHNT and YYREEE (reference sequence). Trimming removed 3 bases from V and 2 bases from J, with 5 bases in between. For the CDR3, the DNA is TGTGCCAGCAGCTCGGGGAACTATGGCTACACCTTC. This gives the protein CASSSGNYGYTF.

This clone appeared once. The V and J genes are TRBV9 and TRBJ2-2; D unclear. The V and J ends lost 4 bases and 1 base respectively, with 14 bases between them. In germline, CDR1 is SGDLS, CDR2 YYNGEE. The CDR3 is made up of 16 amino acids. The CDR3 DNA sequence: TGTGCCAGCAGCCCCCCGGGCGCAGAGAACACCGGGGAGCTGTTTTTT. It yields the protein CASSPPGAENTGELFF.

This clone was observed once. The chain links TRBV29-1 to TRBJ2-7; D is unclear. V lost 8 bases and J lost 2, with 19 bases in between. This CDR3 has 14 residues. Germline CDR1 SQVTM, CDR2 ANQGSEA. The CDR3 loop reads CSLFCPTPPYEQYF. The CDR3 nucleotides read TGCAGCCTCTTTTGCCCTACCCCCCCCTACGAGCAGTACTTC.

This chain joins TRBV6-5 and TRBJ1-1; TRBD1 aligns across 9 bases. The CDR3 loop spans 14 amino acids. The V segment lost 5 bases and the J segment 6 bases; nucleotides outside the gene matches: 7. Germline assignment: CDR1 MNHEY and CDR2 SVGAGI. CDR3 coding DNA: TGTGCCAGCAGTCTCGACAGGGGGAAGGCTGAAGCTTTCTTT. Translation: CASSLDRGKAEAFF.

The rearrangement joins TRBV5-1 to TRBJ1-2, with 8 bases fitting TRBD1. J lost 5 bases, V lost 4 bases, and 13 bases had no gene match. CDR3 size: 16 residues. The germline CDR1 and CDR2 sequences are SGHRS and YFSETQ. CDR3 bases: TGCGCCAGCAGCACCGCGGGCGTGACAGGGGTGTATGGCTACACCTTC. This gives the protein CASSTAGVTGVYGYTF.

V and J are TRBV5-1 and TRBJ2-3; no firm D call. The CDR3 is 13 amino acids. Germline V gene lookup returns CDR1 SGHRS and CDR2 YFSETQ. The germline V and J ends were trimmed by 1 base and 1 base, with 4 bases remaining between them. As DNA, the CDR3 is TGCGCCAGCAGCTTGAGTGGCACAGATACGCAGTATTTT. This codes for CASSLSGTDTQYF.

The chain recombines TRBV5-1 with TRBJ1-1, with a possible D match to TRBD1 (5 bases). The CDR3 is made up of 14 amino acids. Germline-derived CDR1 and CDR2 are SGHRS and YFSETQ. V was shortened by 0 bases and J by 4 bases, with 10 bases between the two germline ends. CDR3 sequence reads: CASSLVRGSTEAFF. The CDR3 nucleotides read TGCGCCAGCAGCTTGGTGAGGGGCAGCACTGAAGCTTTCTTT. Complete variable domain (other parts from reference TRBV5-1 and TRBJ1-1): KAGVTQTPRYLIKTRGQQVTLSCSPISGHRSVSWYQQTPGQGLQFLFEYFSETQRNKGNFPGRFSGRQFSNSRSEMNVSTLELGDSALYLCASSLVRGSTEAFFGQGTRLTVV.

This clone was seen only a few times. The chain joins TRBV5-8 to TRBJ2-1; 10 bases line up with TRBD2. This CDR3 is 16 amino acids long. Germline assignment: CDR1 SGHTS and CDR2 YDEGEE. The J segment lost 3 bases and the V segment lost 4 bases, leaving 7 bases of the junction unmatched. Here the CDR3 reads CASSRVLAGLYNEQFF. As DNA, the CDR3 is TGTGCCAGCAGCCGCGTACTAGCGGGACTCTACAATGAGCAGTTCTTC.

V gene TRBV5-6 combines with J gene TRBJ1-3; TRBD1 might be the D (5 bases). This CDR3 has 15 residues. V lost 3 bases to trimming and J lost 2 bases, with 12 bases between them. Germline V gives CDR1 SGHDT, CDR2 YYEEEE. Here the CDR3 reads CASSYRGGTGNTIYF. CDR3 coding DNA: TGTGCCAGCAGCTACCGGGGGGGAACTGGAAACACCATATATTTT.

The genes are TRBV18 and TRBJ2-7, with D possibly being TRBD2 (5 bases). V lost 2 bases to trimming and J lost 5 bases, with 10 bases between them. This CDR3 has 13 residues. Germline V gene lookup returns CDR1 KGHSH and CDR2 LQKENI. CDR3 amino acids: CASSPGSGNEQYF. CDR3 sequence (DNA): TGTGCCAGCTCACCAGGTTCGGGGAACGAGCAGTACTTC.

The rearrangement uses TRBV20-1 and TRBJ2-3, with 7 bases fitting TRBD2. Trimming cost V 3 bases and J 0 bases; bases outside gene matches: 3. CDR3 length: 14 amino acids. CDR1 is DFQATT, CDR2 SNEGSKA, per germline (reference sequence). The CDR3 sequence is CSASDSGSTDTQYF. CDR3 DNA sequence: TGCAGTGCTAGTGATAGCGGGAGCACAGATACGCAGTATTTT.

This chain links TRBV12-3 or TRBV12-4 with TRBJ2-3; D unresolved. V lost 5 bases and J lost 4, with 7 bases in between. The CDR3 totals 12 residues. CDR3 DNA: TGTGCCAGCAGTCCCCGGCCAGATACGCAGTATTTT. Protein product: CASSPRPDTQYF.

This clone has more than one count but fewer than ten. This rearrangement joins TRBV18 to TRBJ2-3; possibly TRBD1 or TRBD2 for D (6 bases each). Trimming left V 6 bases short and J 6 bases short, with 19 bases between. The CDR3 contains 15 residues. Germline CDR1 is KGHSH and CDR2 is LQKENI. In nucleotides, the CDR3 is TGTGCCAGCTCCCGAGGGGGGCTTGAGGGGGATACGCAGTATTTT. It is translated as CASSRGGLEGDTQYF.

CDR3 in DNA: TGTGCCAGCAGGACCGGGCCCTATCAGCCCCAGCATTTT. Its translation is CASRTGPYQPQHF. The J gene is TRBJ1-5, the V gene TRBV9; D is uncertain. The germline V gene encodes CDR1 SGDLS and CDR2 YYNGEE. This CDR3 region has 13 residues. Trimming removed 5 bases from V and 5 bases from J, with 11 bases in between.

The chain uses TRBV9 and TRBJ1-6, with 9 bases fitting TRBD1. Germline V gene data show CDR1 as SGDLS and CDR2 as YYNGEE. The CDR3 is 15 residues long. The J segment lost 6 bases and the V segment lost 3 bases, leaving 4 bases of the junction unmatched. The CDR3: CASSGLTGGNSPLHF. The DNA for the CDR3 is TGTGCCAGCAGCGGATTGACAGGGGGTAATTCACCCCTCCACTTT.